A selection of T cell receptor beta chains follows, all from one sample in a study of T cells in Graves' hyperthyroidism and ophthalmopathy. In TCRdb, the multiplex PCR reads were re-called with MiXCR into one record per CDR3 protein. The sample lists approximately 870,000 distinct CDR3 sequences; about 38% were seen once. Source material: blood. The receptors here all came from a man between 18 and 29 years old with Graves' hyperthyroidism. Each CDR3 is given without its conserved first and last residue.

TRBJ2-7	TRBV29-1	SVWDRRYEQY
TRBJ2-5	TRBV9	ASSSGDVGPQETQY
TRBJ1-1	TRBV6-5	ASSYSESEAF
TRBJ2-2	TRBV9	ASSVQTGVGGELF
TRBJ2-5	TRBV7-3	ASSQIAERETQY
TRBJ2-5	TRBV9	ASSLSTSGQETQY
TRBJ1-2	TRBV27	ASSYQGGHYGYT
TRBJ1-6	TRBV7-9	ASSSTGNVSPLH
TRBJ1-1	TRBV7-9	ASSGRQGMNTEAF
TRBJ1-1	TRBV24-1	ASSLLPREKGF
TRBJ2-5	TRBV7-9	ASSLGVTGDLETQY
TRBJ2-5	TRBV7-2	ASSHLVGSAETQY
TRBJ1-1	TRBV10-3	AISKDRNTEAF
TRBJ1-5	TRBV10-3	AISESQGGQPQH
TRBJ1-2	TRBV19	ASSGFLVFNYGYT
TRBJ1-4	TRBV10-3	AISWLAASLTEEKLF
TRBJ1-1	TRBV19	ASSIGAGNTEAF
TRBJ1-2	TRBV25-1	ASSALRGQVEVYT
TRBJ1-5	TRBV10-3	ASSDPGIQPQH
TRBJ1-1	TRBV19	ASSHYAGEAF
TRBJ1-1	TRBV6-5	ASRGTATEAF
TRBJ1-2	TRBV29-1	SVRTGGDYGYT
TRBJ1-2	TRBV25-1	ASVGPRQGANYGYT
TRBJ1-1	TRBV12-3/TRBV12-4	ASSLVYTEAF
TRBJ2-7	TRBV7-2	ASTQGQGSSYEQY
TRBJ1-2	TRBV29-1	SVALDGTGNYGYT
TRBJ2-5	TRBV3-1	ASSQEYRVQVQETQY
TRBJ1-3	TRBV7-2	ASSSAGAINTIY
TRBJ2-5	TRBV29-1	SVEPHSQETQY
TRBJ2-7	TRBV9	ASSVGGTGVGLGNQPQQY
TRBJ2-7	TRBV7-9	ASSAKGQYHEQY
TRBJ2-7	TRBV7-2	ASSLAYRDYEQY
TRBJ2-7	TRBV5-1	ASSLEQGIPEQY
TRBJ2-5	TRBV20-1	SARGRIETQY
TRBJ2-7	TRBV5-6	ASSHQGAYEQY
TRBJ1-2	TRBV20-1	SARGQGGGYGYT
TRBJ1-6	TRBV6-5	ASRGGTGGYSPLH
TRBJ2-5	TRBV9	ASSVWTGGVETQY
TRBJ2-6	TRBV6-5	AISYPEGVLT
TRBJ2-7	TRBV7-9	ASSFGQGRESEQY
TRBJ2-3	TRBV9	ASSLGGEYTQY
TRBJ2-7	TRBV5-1	ASSFQGHQSSYEQY
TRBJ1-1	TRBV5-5	ASSLRGVFTEAF
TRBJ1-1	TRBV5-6	ASSFDRAGAF
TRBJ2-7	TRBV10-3	ATLNGDDEQY
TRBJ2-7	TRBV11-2	ASSLGDSVYEQY
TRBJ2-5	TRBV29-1	SVQGQGLWETQY
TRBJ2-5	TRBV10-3	ASSGPQGVEETQY
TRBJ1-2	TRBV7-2	ASIPRGGRGSYGYT
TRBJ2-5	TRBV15	ATSRDGGTETQY
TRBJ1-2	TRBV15	ATSPRSGTDGYT
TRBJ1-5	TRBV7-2	ASSPSGTNQPQH
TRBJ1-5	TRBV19	ASSMYGESNQPQH
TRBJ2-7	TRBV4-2	ASSQESGTASYEQY